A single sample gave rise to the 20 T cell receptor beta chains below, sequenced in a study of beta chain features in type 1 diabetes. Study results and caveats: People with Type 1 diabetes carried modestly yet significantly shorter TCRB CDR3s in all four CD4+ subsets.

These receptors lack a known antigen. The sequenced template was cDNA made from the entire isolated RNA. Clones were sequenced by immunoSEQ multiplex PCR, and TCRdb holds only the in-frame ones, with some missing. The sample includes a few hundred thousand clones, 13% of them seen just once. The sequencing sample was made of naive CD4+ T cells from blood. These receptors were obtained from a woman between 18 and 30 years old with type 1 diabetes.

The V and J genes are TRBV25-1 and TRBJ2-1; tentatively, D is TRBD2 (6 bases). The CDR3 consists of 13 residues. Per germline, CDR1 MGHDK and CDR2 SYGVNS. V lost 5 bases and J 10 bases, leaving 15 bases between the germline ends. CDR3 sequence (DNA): TGTGCCAGCAGTCAACTAGCCCCAGGCGAGCAGTTCTTC. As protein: CASSQLAPGEQFF.

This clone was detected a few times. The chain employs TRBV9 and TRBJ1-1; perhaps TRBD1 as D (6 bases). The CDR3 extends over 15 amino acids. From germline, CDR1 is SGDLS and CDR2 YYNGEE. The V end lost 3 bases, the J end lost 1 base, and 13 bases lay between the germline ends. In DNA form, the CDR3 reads TGTGCCAGCAGCGCCAGAAAAGGGGGGAACACTGAAGCTTTCTTT. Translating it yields CASSARKGGNTEAFF.

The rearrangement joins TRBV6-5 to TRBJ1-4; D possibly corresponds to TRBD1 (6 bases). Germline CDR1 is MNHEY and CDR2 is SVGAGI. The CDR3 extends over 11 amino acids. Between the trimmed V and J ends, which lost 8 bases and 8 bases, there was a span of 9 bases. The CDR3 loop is CASRQAEKLFF. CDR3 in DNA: TGTGCCAGCCGACAGGCCGAAAAACTGTTTTTT.

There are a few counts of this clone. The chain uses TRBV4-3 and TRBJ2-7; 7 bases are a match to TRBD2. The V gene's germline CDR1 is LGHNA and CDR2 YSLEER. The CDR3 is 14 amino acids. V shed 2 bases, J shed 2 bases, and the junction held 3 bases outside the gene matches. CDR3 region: CASSQQRGPYEQYV. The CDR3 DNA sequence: TGCGCCAGCAGCCAACAGCGGGGCCCCTACGAGCAGTACGTC.

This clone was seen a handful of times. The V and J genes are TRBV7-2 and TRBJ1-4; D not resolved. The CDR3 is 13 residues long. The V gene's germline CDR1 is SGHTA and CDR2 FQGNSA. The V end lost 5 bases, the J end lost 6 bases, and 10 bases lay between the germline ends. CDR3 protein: CASSDTGDEKLFF. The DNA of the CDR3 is TGTGCCAGCAGCGATACGGGAGATGAAAAACTGTTTTTT.

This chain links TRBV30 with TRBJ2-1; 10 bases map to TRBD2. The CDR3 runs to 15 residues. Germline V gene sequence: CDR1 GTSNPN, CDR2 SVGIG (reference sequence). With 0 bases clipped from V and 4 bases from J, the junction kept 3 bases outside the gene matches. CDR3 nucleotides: TGTGCCTGGAGTGTAGGACTAGCGGATTACAATGAGCAGTTCTTC. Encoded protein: CAWSVGLADYNEQFF.

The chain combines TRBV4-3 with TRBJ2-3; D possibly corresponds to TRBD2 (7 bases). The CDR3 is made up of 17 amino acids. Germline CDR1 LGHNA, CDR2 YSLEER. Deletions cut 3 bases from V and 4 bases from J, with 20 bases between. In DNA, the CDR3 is TGCGCCAGCAGCCACGGGGGGCGGGGAAGCTTGGCAGATACGCAGTATTTT. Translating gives CASSHGGRGSLADTQYF.

The CDR3: CASSDPRLAGGQKTQYF. The CDR3 DNA is TGTGCCAGCAGTGACCCTCGACTAGCGGGAGGGCAGAAGACCCAGTACTTC. The chain has TRBV6-4 and TRBJ2-5; 14 nucleotides agree with TRBD2. The germline gives CDR1 MRHNA, CDR2 SNTAGT. CDR3 size: 17 residues. The trim removed 2 bases at V and 6 bases at J, leaving 8 bases unmatched.

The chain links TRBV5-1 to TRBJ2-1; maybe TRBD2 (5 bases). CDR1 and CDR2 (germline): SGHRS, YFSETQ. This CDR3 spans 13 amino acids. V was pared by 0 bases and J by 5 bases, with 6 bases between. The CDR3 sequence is CASSLDGDNEQFF. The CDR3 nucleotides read TGCGCCAGCAGCTTGGACGGGGACAATGAGCAGTTCTTC.

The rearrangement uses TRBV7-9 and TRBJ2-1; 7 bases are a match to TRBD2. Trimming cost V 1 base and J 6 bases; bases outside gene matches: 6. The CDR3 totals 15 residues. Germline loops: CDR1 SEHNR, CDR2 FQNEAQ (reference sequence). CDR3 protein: CASSLGTRDTNEQFF. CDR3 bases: TGTGCCAGCAGCTTAGGGACTAGAGATACCAATGAGCAGTTCTTC.

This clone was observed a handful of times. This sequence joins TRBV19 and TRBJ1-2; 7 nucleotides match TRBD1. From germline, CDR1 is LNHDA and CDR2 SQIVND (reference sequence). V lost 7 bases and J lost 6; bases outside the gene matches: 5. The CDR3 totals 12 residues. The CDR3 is CASNDRVDGYTF. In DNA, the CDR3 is TGTGCCAGTAATGACAGGGTTGATGGCTACACCTTC. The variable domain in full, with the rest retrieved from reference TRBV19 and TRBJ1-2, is DGGITQSPKYLFRKEGQNVTLSCEQNLNHDAMYWYRQDPGQGLRLIYYSQIVNDFQKGDIAEGYSVSREKKESFPLTVTSAQKNPTAFYLCASNDRVDGYTFGSGTRLTVV.

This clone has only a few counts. CDR3 amino acids: CASSQAGVGEQYF. The CDR3 DNA reads TGTGCCAGCAGCCAAGCAGGGGTAGGGGAGCAGTACTTC. The rearrangement links TRBV14 to TRBJ2-7; D is possibly TRBD1 (6 bases). CDR1 SGHDN and CDR2 FVKESK come from the germline V gene. This CDR3 spans 13 amino acids. The germline V and J ends were trimmed by 1 base and 7 bases, with 11 bases remaining between them.

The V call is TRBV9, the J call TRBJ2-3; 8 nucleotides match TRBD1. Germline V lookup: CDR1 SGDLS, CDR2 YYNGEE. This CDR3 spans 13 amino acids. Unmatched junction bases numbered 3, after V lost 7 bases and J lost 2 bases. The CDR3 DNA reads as TGTGCCAGCGGCAGGGGGCTCACAGATACGCAGTATTTT. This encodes CASGRGLTDTQYF.

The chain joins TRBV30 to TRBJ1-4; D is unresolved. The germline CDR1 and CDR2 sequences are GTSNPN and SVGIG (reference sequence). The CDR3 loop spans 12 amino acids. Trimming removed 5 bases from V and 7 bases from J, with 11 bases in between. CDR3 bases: TGTGCCTGGGCCGAGGGAGGTGAAAAACTGTTTTTT. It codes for CAWAEGGEKLFF. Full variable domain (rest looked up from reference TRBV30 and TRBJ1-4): SQTIHQWPATLVQPVGSPLSLECTVEGTSNPNLYWYRQAAGRGLQLLFYSVGIGQISSEVPQNLSASRPQDRQFILSSKKLLLSDSGFYLCAWAEGGEKLFFGSGTQLSVL.

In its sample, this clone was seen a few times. CDR3 sequence reads: CASSDRFGANVLTF. The DNA for the CDR3 is TGTGCCAGCAGCGATCGTTTTGGGGCCAACGTCCTGACTTTC. The rearrangement uses TRBV9 and TRBJ2-6; D not certain. With 3 bases removed from V and 3 bases from J, the gap between germline ends came to 7 bases. This CDR3 has 14 amino acids. CDR1 is SGDLS and CDR2 is YYNGEE in the germline V gene.

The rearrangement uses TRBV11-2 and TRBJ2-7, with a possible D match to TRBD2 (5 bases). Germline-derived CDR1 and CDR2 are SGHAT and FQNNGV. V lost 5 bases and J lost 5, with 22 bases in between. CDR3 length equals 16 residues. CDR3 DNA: TGTGCCAGCAGCCAACTAGGTTTTATGGAGACACACGAGCAGTACTTC. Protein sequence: CASSQLGFMETHEQYF.

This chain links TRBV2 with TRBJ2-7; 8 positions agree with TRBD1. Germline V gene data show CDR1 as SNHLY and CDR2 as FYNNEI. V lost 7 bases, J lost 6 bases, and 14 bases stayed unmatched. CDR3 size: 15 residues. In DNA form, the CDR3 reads TGTGCCAGCAAAAATTTCGGGACAGGCGGGTTCGAGCAGTACTTC. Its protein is CASKNFGTGGFEQYF.

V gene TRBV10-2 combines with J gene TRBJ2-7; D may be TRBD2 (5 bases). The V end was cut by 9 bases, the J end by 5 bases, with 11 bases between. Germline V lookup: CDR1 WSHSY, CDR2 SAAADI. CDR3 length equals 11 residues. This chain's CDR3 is CARELDHEQYV. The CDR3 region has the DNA TGCGCCAGGGAACTAGATCACGAGCAGTACGTC.

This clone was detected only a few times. The CDR3 reads CASSLVGARVDEQFF. The CDR3 DNA reads as TGTGCCAGCAGCTTAGTAGGAGCCCGGGTGGATGAGCAGTTCTTC. The V call is TRBV7-2, the J call TRBJ2-1, with D hard to call. In germline, CDR1 is SGHTA, CDR2 FQGNSA. The CDR3 totals 15 residues. V dropped 1 base and J dropped 8 bases, with 15 bases sitting between them.

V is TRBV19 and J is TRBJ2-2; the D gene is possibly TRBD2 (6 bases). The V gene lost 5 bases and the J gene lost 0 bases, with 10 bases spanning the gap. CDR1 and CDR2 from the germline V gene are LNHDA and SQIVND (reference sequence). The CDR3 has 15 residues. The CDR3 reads CASSFLATNTGELFF. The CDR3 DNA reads TGTGCCAGTAGTTTTCTAGCGACGAACACCGGGGAGCTGTTTTTT.